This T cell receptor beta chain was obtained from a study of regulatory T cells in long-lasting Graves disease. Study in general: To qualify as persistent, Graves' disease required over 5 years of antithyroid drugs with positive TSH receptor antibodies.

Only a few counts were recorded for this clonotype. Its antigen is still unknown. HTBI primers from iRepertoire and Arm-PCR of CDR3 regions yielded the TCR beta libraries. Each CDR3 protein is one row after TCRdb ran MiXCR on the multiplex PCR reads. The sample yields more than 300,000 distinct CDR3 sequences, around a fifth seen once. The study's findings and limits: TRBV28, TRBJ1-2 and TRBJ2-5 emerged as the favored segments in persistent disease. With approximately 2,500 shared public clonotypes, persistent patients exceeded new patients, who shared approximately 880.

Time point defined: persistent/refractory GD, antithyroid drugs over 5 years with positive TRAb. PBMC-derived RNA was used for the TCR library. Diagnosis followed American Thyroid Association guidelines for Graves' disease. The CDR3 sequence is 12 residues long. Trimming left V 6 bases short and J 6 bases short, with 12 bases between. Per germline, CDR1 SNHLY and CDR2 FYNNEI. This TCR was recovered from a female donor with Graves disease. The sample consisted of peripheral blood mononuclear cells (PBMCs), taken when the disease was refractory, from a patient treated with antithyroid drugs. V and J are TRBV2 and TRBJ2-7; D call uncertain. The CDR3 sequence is CASSPRVAEQYF. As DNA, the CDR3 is TGTGCCAGCAGCCCCCGTGTTGCCGAGCAGTACTTC.